Presented here are 32 T cell receptor beta chains from one specimen sequenced in a study of cytomegalovirus exposure and HLA in healthy donors. Primers included in the PCR were 60 Vbeta and 13 Jbeta primers. Some clones are missing from TCRdb's copy, which holds only in-frame ones; the method was immunoSEQ multiplex PCR. This table holds 70,000 to 95,000 clones, about 75% found once. The sequencing sample was made of PBMCs. These receptors all stem from a man between 25 and 39 years old in good health and CMV-seropositive.

V and J are TRBV7-8 and TRBJ2-3, with no clear D. Germline CDR1 is SGHVS and CDR2 is FQNEAQ. With 1 base removed from V and 1 base from J, the gap between germline ends came to 6 bases. The CDR3 covers 14 residues. DNA for the CDR3: TGTGCCAGCAGCTTAGTTGTCGGCACAGATACGCAGTATTTT. It specifies CASSLVVGTDTQYF.

This clone has a handful of counts. The chain employs TRBV9 and TRBJ1-3, with TRBD1 matching 10 bases. Trimming cost V 3 bases and J 0 bases; bases outside gene matches: 9. The CDR3 runs to 18 residues. Germline V gene lookup returns CDR1 SGDLS and CDR2 YYNGEE. The CDR3 DNA reads TGTGCCAGCAGCGACCCGGGACAGGGGATACGCTCTGGAAACACCATATATTTT. Amino acids: CASSDPGQGIRSGNTIYF.

CDR3 DNA sequence: TGTGCCAGCAGCCCGGACAGGGGGTATGGCTACACCTTC. Protein sequence: CASSPDRGYGYTF. The chain recombines TRBV7-2 with TRBJ1-2; 10 nucleotides line up with TRBD1. In germline, CDR1 is SGHTA, CDR2 FQGNSA. After removal of 5 bases from V and 5 bases from J, the junction contained 2 bases not matched to a gene. The CDR3 is 13 amino acids.

CDR3 protein: CASRPDRANTEAFF. CDR3 bases: TGTGCCAGCAGACCGGACAGAGCGAACACTGAAGCTTTCTTT. V and J are TRBV6-5 and TRBJ1-1; tentative D call: TRBD1 (6 bases). Germline V gene lookup returns CDR1 MNHEY and CDR2 SVGAGI. CDR3 length: 14 amino acids. Trimming shortened V by 6 bases and J by 1 base, and 12 bases separated the two germline ends.

J is TRBJ1-2 and V is TRBV19, with 8 bases aligning to TRBD1. There are 16 residues in the CDR3. The germline CDR1 and CDR2 sequences are LNHDA and SQIVND (reference sequence). V shed 3 bases and J 3 bases; nucleotides not matched to a gene: 9. The DNA of the CDR3 is TGTGCCAGTAGTATGGGGACAGGAAGAACCTACTATGGCTACACCTTC. Translating it yields CASSMGTGRTYYGYTF.

V usage is TRBV30 and J usage is TRBJ2-5, with 12 nucleotides matching TRBD2. The CDR3 is 16 amino acids. J lost 4 bases, V lost 0 bases, and 6 bases had no gene match. Germline values: CDR1 GTSNPN, CDR2 SVGIG (reference sequence). The CDR3 region is CAWSVRASGGAETQYF. CDR3 nucleotide sequence: TGTGCCTGGAGTGTACGCGCTAGCGGGGGGGCAGAGACCCAGTACTTC.

The chain has TRBV18 and TRBJ2-5; TRBD2 matches 12 bases. The length of the CDR3 is 19 residues. V lost 4 bases to trimming and J lost 4 bases; unmatched junction nucleotides: 16. Germline loops: CDR1 KGHSH, CDR2 LQKENI. CDR3 in amino acids: CASSLVPTSGGKAGETQYF. CDR3 DNA sequence: TGTGCCAGCTCACTCGTCCCGACTAGCGGGGGCAAGGCGGGAGAGACCCAGTACTTC.

J is TRBJ2-5 and V is TRBV21-1; TRBD2 reflects the table's D call only, with no check against the DNA. TRBV21-1 is a pseudogene locus. This CDR3 has 16 amino acids. Here the CDR3 DNA reads TGTGCCAGCAGCAAATTTCCAGCGGGGGCCCAAGAGACCCAGTACTTC. It yields the protein CASSKFPAGAQETQYF.

The chain combines TRBV7-8 with TRBJ1-1; a possible D gene is TRBD1 (5 bases). V lost 1 base to trimming and J lost 0 bases, with 12 bases between them. This CDR3 spans 16 amino acids. Germline V gene sequence: CDR1 SGHVS, CDR2 FQNEAQ. In DNA, the CDR3 is TGTGCCAGCAGCTTAGGTGGGGAGGGGATGAACACTGAAGCTTTCTTT. Protein: CASSLGGEGMNTEAFF.

The rearrangement joins TRBV6-1 to TRBJ1-1, with D possibly TRBD1 on 5 matching bases. V lost 10 bases and J lost 1, with 13 bases in between. Germline V gene lookup returns CDR1 MNHNS and CDR2 SASEGT. The CDR3 has 13 residues. CDR3 sequence (DNA): TGTGCCACAGACAGACGGACGAACACTGAAGCTTTCTTT. This gives the protein CATDRRTNTEAFF.

Only a few counts were recorded for this clone. This chain uses TRBV19 with TRBJ1-4; no clear D gene. This CDR3 has 13 residues. Germline lookup yields CDR1 LNHDA and CDR2 SQIVND (reference sequence). Trimming took 7 bases from V and 8 from J, leaving 14 bases between them. The CDR3 sequence is CASTPLTGEKLFF. CDR3 DNA: TGTGCCAGTACCCCCCTCACGGGGGAAAAACTGTTTTTT.

CDR3: CASSLGAGGSINEQFF. The CDR3 region has the DNA TGTGCCAGCAGCTTAGGAGCGGGGGGGTCTATCAATGAGCAGTTCTTC. The rearrangement joins TRBV7-7 to TRBJ2-1; 10 bases are a match to TRBD2. V trimming: 1 base; J trimming: 6 bases; junction bases outside the gene matches: 6. This CDR3 spans 16 amino acids. Per the germline V gene, CDR1 is SSHAT and CDR2 is FNYEAQ (reference sequence).

The chain has TRBV5-8 and TRBJ1-5, with D unresolved. V gave up 2 bases and J gave up 0 bases, with 12 bases separating them. CDR3 length: 16 amino acids. CDR1 is SGHTS and CDR2 is YDEGEE in the germline V gene. CDR3 region: CASSLSQVSSNQPQHF. As DNA, the CDR3 is TGTGCCAGCAGCTTATCTCAGGTTTCTAGCAATCAGCCCCAGCATTTT.

This sequence joins TRBV6-5 and TRBJ1-5; D remains ambiguous. The CDR3 is 15 residues long. The germline V gene has CDR1 MNHEY and CDR2 SVGAGI. Trimming took 7 bases from V and 3 from J, leaving 16 bases between them. The CDR3 reads CASKRGNGINQPQHF. Written as DNA, the CDR3 is TGTGCCAGCAAGCGGGGTAACGGGATCAATCAGCCCCAGCATTTT.

This clone was recorded once. The chain is built from TRBV6-1 and TRBJ2-5; 10 nucleotides match TRBD2. This CDR3 contains 18 residues. J was trimmed by 2 bases and V by 1 base; bases with no gene match: 10. Germline V gene lookup returns CDR1 MNHNS and CDR2 SASEGT. CDR3 nucleotides: TGTGCCAGCAGTGAAGTCACCTCCTCTAGCGGGGGTCAAGAGACCCAGTACTTC. It translates to CASSEVTSSSGGQETQYF.

The rearrangement links TRBV14 to TRBJ2-6; the D gene is possibly TRBD2 (5 bases). Germline V lookup: CDR1 SGHDN, CDR2 FVKESK. V lost 0 bases to trimming and J lost 0 bases, with 15 bases between them. There are 19 residues in the CDR3. The CDR3 coding sequence is TGTGCCAGCAGCCAAGAAGCCGGGGTGGGGAGCTCTGGGGCCAACGTCCTGACTTTC. Its translation is CASSQEAGVGSSGANVLTF.

This rearrangement joins TRBV28 to TRBJ2-1; 10 bases agree with TRBD2. V shed 10 bases and J 3 bases; nucleotides not matched to a gene: 3. The CDR3 runs to 13 residues. The germline CDR1 and CDR2 sequences are MDHEN and SYDVKM. The CDR3 nucleotides read TGTGCCATCGGACTAGCGGACTACAATGAGCAGTTCTTC. Encoded protein: CAIGLADYNEQFF.

This clone was counted a few times. The rearrangement links TRBV7-3 to TRBJ2-7; 7 nucleotides line up with TRBD1. CDR1 and CDR2 (germline): SGHTA, FQGTGA. Germline trimming cut 2 bases from V and 5 bases from J; bases unmatched to any gene: 15. The CDR3 loop spans 17 amino acids. The CDR3 protein is CASSLLPSTGTGHEQYF. The CDR3 bases are TGTGCCAGCAGCTTACTTCCCTCGACAGGGACGGGCCACGAGCAGTACTTC.

The V and J genes are TRBV7-9 and TRBJ2-7; D might be TRBD1 (7 bases). Germline V gene sequence: CDR1 SEHNR, CDR2 FQNEAQ (reference sequence). The CDR3 has 14 amino acids. The DNA for the CDR3 is TGTGCTTCAGGGGGGCAGACAAGCTCCTACGAGCAGTACTTC. It codes for CASGGQTSSYEQYF.

J is TRBJ1-2 and V is TRBV18, with 10 bases that match TRBD1. Germline trimming cut 3 bases from V and 3 bases from J; bases unmatched to any gene: 4. The CDR3 extends over 15 amino acids. From germline, CDR1 is KGHSH and CDR2 LQKENI. In nucleotides, the CDR3 is TGTGCCAGCTCACCGTCCGGGACAGGGGACTATGGCTACACCTTC. Its protein product is CASSPSGTGDYGYTF.

The chain joins TRBV7-9 to TRBJ2-1, with 15 positions matching TRBD2. Looked up from germline, CDR1 is SEHNR and CDR2 is FQNEAQ (reference sequence). V trimming: 5 bases; J trimming: 0 bases; junction bases outside the gene matches: 5. CDR3 length: 18 amino acids. The CDR3 DNA sequence: TGTGCCAGCAGCGGACTAGCGGGGGGGCGGAGCTCCTACAATGAGCAGTTCTTC. Its protein is CASSGLAGGRSSYNEQFF.

V usage is TRBV5-6 and J usage is TRBJ2-2; no clear D. Trimming took 0 bases from V and 4 from J, leaving 4 bases between them. Germline loops: CDR1 SGHDT, CDR2 YYEEEE. The CDR3 consists of 13 residues. As DNA, the CDR3 is TGTGCCAGCAGCTTGGGGAGCACCGGGGAGCTGTTTTTT. This translates into CASSLGSTGELFF.

The J gene is TRBJ1-3, the V gene TRBV30; D possibly corresponds to TRBD1 (6 bases). Germline CDR1 and CDR2: GTSNPN and SVGIG (reference sequence). The CDR3 totals 13 residues. V lost 2 bases to trimming and J lost 4 bases, with 9 bases between them. CDR3 nucleotide sequence: TGTGCCTGGAGTCAGGACAGAGGAAACACCATATATTTT. Translated, it gives CAWSQDRGNTIYF.

This clone was detected a few times. The chain joins TRBV27 to TRBJ1-1; D unclear. The V end lost 7 bases, the J end lost 0 bases, and 15 bases lay between the germline ends. The CDR3 is 15 amino acids. Germline V CDR1 and CDR2: MNHEY, SMNVEV (reference sequence). The chain's CDR3 is CASNPTALLNTEAFF. The CDR3 DNA reads TGTGCCAGCAACCCCACAGCACTTCTGAACACTGAAGCTTTCTTT.

The chain uses TRBV20-1 and TRBJ1-3; D unresolved. The CDR3 is made up of 11 amino acids. Between the trimmed V and J ends, which lost 3 bases and 4 bases, there was a span of 4 bases. Germline lookup yields CDR1 DFQATT and CDR2 SNEGSKA (reference sequence). CDR3 amino acids: CSASRGNTIYF. In DNA, the CDR3 is TGCAGTGCTAGTAGAGGAAACACCATATATTTT.

V and J are TRBV7-9 and TRBJ2-5; D is undetermined. This CDR3 spans 12 amino acids. V was shortened by 2 bases and J by 5 bases, with 6 bases between the two germline ends. Germline V gene sequence: CDR1 SEHNR, CDR2 FQNEAQ (reference sequence). Here the CDR3 reads CASSLSAETQYF. CDR3 DNA: TGTGCCAGCAGCTTATCTGCGGAGACCCAGTACTTC.

The chain links TRBV5-1 to TRBJ2-5; tentative D call: TRBD2 (6 bases). The V end was cut by 0 bases, the J end by 1 base, with 13 bases between. This CDR3 has 16 residues. The germline CDR1 and CDR2 sequences are SGHRS and YFSETQ. This CDR3 reads CASSLVSSGPQETQYF. The CDR3 nucleotides are TGCGCCAGCAGCTTGGTTAGTAGCGGACCCCAAGAGACCCAGTACTTC.

This rearrangement joins TRBV18 to TRBJ2-7; 7 bases line up with TRBD2. The germline gives CDR1 KGHSH, CDR2 LQKENI. Trimming at V came to 3 bases and at J to 3 bases, leaving 5 bases not matched to a gene. The CDR3 length is 14 residues. CDR3 sequence: CASSPGLGSYEQYF. The CDR3 coding sequence is TGTGCCAGCTCACCCGGACTAGGTAGCTACGAGCAGTACTTC.

The V call is TRBV30, the J call TRBJ2-3; 10 bases agree with TRBD2. J was trimmed by 6 bases and V by 2 bases; bases with no gene match: 17. Germline CDR1 reads GTSNPN; CDR2 reads SVGIG (reference sequence). The CDR3 consists of 18 residues. The CDR3 coding sequence is TGTGCCTGGAGTACACCGGGACTAGCGCCAAACCCACCCGATACGCAGTATTTT. It specifies CAWSTPGLAPNPPDTQYF. Full variable domain (rest looked up from reference TRBV30 and TRBJ2-3): SQTIHQWPATLVQPVGSPLSLECTVEGTSNPNLYWYRQAAGRGLQLLFYSVGIGQISSEVPQNLSASRPQDRQFILSSKKLLLSDSGFYLCAWSTPGLAPNPPDTQYFGPGTRLTVL.

This chain uses TRBV11-1 with TRBJ2-5, with 7 nucleotides matching TRBD2. Germline V gives CDR1 SGHAT, CDR2 FQDESV (reference sequence). The CDR3 covers 16 residues. Losses at the gene ends were 5 bases for V and 4 bases for J; bases not matched to a gene: 13. The CDR3 DNA sequence: TGTGCCAGCAGCAAGGGTCTGGGAGGGGAACTAGAGACCCAGTACTTC. This sequence encodes CASSKGLGGELETQYF. The full variable domain, in which reference TRBV11-1 and TRBJ2-5 provide the parts outside the CDR3, is EAEVAQSPRYKITEKSQAVAFWCDPISGHATLYWYRQILGQGPELLVQFQDESVVDDSQLPKDRFSAERLKGVDSTLKIQPAELGDSAMYLCASSKGLGGELETQYFGPGTRLLVL.

The rearrangement links TRBV6-6 to TRBJ1-5; 8 positions match TRBD1. Unmatched junction bases numbered 9, after V lost 5 bases and J lost 6 bases. The germline gives CDR1 MNHNY, CDR2 SVGAGI (reference sequence). The length of the CDR3 is 15 residues. Written as DNA, the CDR3 is TGTGCCAGCAGTCAACAGGGGGGGTTAAGTCAGCCCCAGCATTTT. This translates into CASSQQGGLSQPQHF.

The CDR3 is CASSENGGAPYEQYF. In DNA, the CDR3 is TGTGCCAGCAGTGAAAACGGAGGGGCCCCCTACGAGCAGTACTTC. The chain combines TRBV2 with TRBJ2-7; tentative D call: TRBD2 (6 bases). The CDR3 has 15 residues. Per germline, CDR1 SNHLY and CDR2 FYNNEI. The germline V and J ends were trimmed by 2 bases and 2 bases, with 13 bases remaining between them. The full variable domain, with the rest looked up from reference TRBV2 and TRBJ2-7, is EPEVTQTPSHQVTQMGQEVILRCVPISNHLYFYWYRQILGQKVEFLVSFYNNEISEKSEIFDDQFSVERPDGSNFTLKIRSTKLEDSAMYFCASSENGGAPYEQYFGPGTRLTVT.